The next 18 T cell receptor beta chains were all read from a single sample in a study of persistence of HIV-infected CD4 T cells. The antigens these receptors bind are not known. The immunoSEQ assay was version 4, run in survey mode. The repertoire was sequenced with immunoSEQ multiplex PCR; TCRdb's copy has only in-frame clones and lacks some. This sample has around 28,000 clones, with approximately 78% found just once. Lysates of CMV-infected fibroblasts at 9.5 to 10 ug/mL stimulated these cells. CD40L-negative CD69-negative CD45RO-high memory CD4+ T cells were sorted as populations depleted of antigen-responding cells. Sequencing used CD4+ T cells sorted from PBMCs after approximately 19-hour stimulation, obtained from a patient who received antiretroviral therapy. These receptors were collected from an adult man with HIV who was CMV-seropositive.

This sequence joins TRBV5-1 and TRBJ1-2; D ambiguous. V was clipped by 0 bases and J by 4 bases, with 13 bases between them. Germline V lookup: CDR1 SGHRS, CDR2 YFSETQ. This CDR3 is 15 amino acids long. In nucleotides, the CDR3 is TGCGCCAGCAGCTTGGAGGCAGGCTTGCTCTATGGCTACACCTTC. It encodes CASSLEAGLLYGYTF.

The chain combines TRBV3-1 (or the pseudogene TRBV3-2) with TRBJ1-1, with a tentative D call TRBD1 (5 bases). CDR1 is LGHDT, CDR2 YNNKEL, per germline (reference sequence). The CDR3 has 14 residues. Trimming pared 5 bases from V and 4 bases from J, leaving 14 bases between. The CDR3 region is CASSERTGRTEAFF. Here the CDR3 DNA reads TGTGCCAGCAGCGAAAGGACGGGGCGCACTGAAGCTTTCTTT.

The gene calls are TRBV7-8 and TRBJ1-1; D unclear. Trimming stripped 5 bases from V and 2 bases from J, with 9 bases between. CDR1 is SGHVS, CDR2 FQNEAQ, per germline. The CDR3 length is 13 residues. The CDR3 region has the DNA TGTGCCAGCAGCCTAGAGTCTAACACTGAAGCTTTCTTT. This encodes CASSLESNTEAFF.

This chain uses TRBV15 with TRBJ2-3, with D perhaps given as TRBD1 or TRBD2 (6 bases each). V lost 3 bases and J lost 5, with 12 bases in between. CDR1 is LNHNV and CDR2 is YYDKDF in the germline V gene (reference sequence). The CDR3 runs 14 residues. The CDR3 loop reads CATSRGGQQDTQYF. The CDR3, as DNA: TGTGCCACCAGCAGGGGGGGCCAGCAAGATACGCAGTATTTT.

This clone has just a few counts. This chain links TRBV3-1 (or the pseudogene TRBV3-2) with TRBJ1-6, with TRBD1 matching 8 bases. Trimming removed 4 bases from V and 10 bases from J; junction bases left unmatched: 6. The CDR3 is 14 amino acids. Germline V gene sequence: CDR1 LGHDT, CDR2 YNNKEL (reference sequence). CDR3 loop: CASSPPGGRSPLHF. CDR3 nucleotides: TGTGCCAGCAGCCCCCCAGGGGGCAGATCACCCCTCCACTTT.

The gene calls are TRBV19 and TRBJ2-3, with D perhaps TRBD2 (5 bases). This CDR3 spans 15 amino acids. V lost 1 base, J lost 2 bases, and 10 bases lay in between. Germline lookup yields CDR1 LNHDA and CDR2 SQIVND (reference sequence). This chain's CDR3 is CASSIAEGPTDTQYF. CDR3 sequence (DNA): TGTGCCAGTAGTATAGCAGAGGGTCCCACAGATACGCAGTATTTT.

This chain's CDR3 is CAISEKDRSSYEQYF. In nucleotides, the CDR3 is TGTGCCATCAGTGAAAAGGACAGGAGCTCCTACGAGCAGTACTTC. This rearrangement joins TRBV10-3 to TRBJ2-7, with 7 bases that match TRBD1. J lost 0 bases, V lost 3 bases, and 5 bases had no gene match. The CDR3 extends over 15 amino acids. Germline V gene data show CDR1 as ENHRY and CDR2 as SYGVKD.

This chain links TRBV18 with TRBJ1-1; the D gene is possibly TRBD1 (5 bases). CDR1 is KGHSH, CDR2 LQKENI, per germline. V was cut by 8 bases and J by 4 bases, with 17 bases left in between. The CDR3 contains 14 residues. The CDR3 protein is CASGEGVRATEAFF. For the CDR3, the DNA is TGTGCCAGCGGGGAAGGAGTCAGGGCCACTGAAGCTTTCTTT.

The rearrangement joins TRBV3-1 (or the pseudogene TRBV3-2) to TRBJ2-7; the match to TRBD1 covers 7 bases. With V trimmed by 4 bases and J by 1 base, 10 bases remained unmatched. Germline assignment: CDR1 LGHDT and CDR2 YNNKEL (reference sequence). The CDR3 totals 16 residues. CDR3 loop: CASSPDPRQGSYEQYF. DNA for the CDR3: TGTGCCAGCAGCCCAGACCCCAGACAGGGTTCCTACGAGCAGTACTTC.

This chain connects TRBV15 to TRBJ2-7, with 7 bases matching TRBD2. Germline V gene sequence: CDR1 LNHNV, CDR2 YYDKDF (reference sequence). The length of the CDR3 is 18 residues. V shed 0 bases, J shed 0 bases, and the junction held 11 bases outside the gene matches. The CDR3 DNA sequence: TGTGCCACCAGCAGAGATATCGTTAGGGAGGGCGACTCCTACGAGCAGTACTTC. This codes for CATSRDIVREGDSYEQYF.

This clone has a handful of counts. This sequence joins TRBV15 and TRBJ1-1; D unclear. V gave up 0 bases and J gave up 1 base, with 9 bases separating them. This CDR3 has 15 amino acids. Germline CDR1 is LNHNV and CDR2 is YYDKDF (reference sequence). The CDR3 bases are TGTGCCACCAGCAGAGATTCGGGATCGAACACTGAAGCTTTCTTT. It yields the protein CATSRDSGSNTEAFF.

The V and J genes are TRBV28 and TRBJ1-5, with 9 bases that match TRBD1. Germline CDR1 is MDHEN and CDR2 is SYDVKM. J lost 8 bases, V lost 6 bases, and 5 bases had no gene match. This CDR3 spans 13 amino acids. The CDR3 region has the DNA TGTGCCAGCAGACAGGGGGCTAGTAAGCCCCAGCATTTT. It encodes CASRQGASKPQHF.

In its sample, this clone was seen once. The J gene is TRBJ1-1, the V gene TRBV29-1; 8 nucleotides agree with TRBD1. The J segment lost 8 bases and the V segment lost 7 bases, leaving 12 bases of the junction unmatched. The CDR3 totals 13 residues. CDR1 and CDR2 (germline): SQVTM, ANQGSEA. Here the CDR3 reads CSDLRRQGAEAFF. In nucleotides, the CDR3 is TGCAGCGATCTAAGAAGGCAGGGGGCGGAAGCTTTCTTT.

The CDR3, as DNA: TGTGCCAGCAGACCCCGACAGTCTGTACGGGGGACTGAAGCTTTCTTT. As protein: CASRPRQSVRGTEAFF. This rearrangement joins TRBV5-8 to TRBJ1-1, with D perhaps TRBD1 (5 bases). The CDR3 spans 16 residues. The V gene lost 5 bases and the J gene lost 5 bases, with 22 bases spanning the gap. Germline lookup yields CDR1 SGHTS and CDR2 YDEGEE.

The chain links TRBV3-1 (or the pseudogene TRBV3-2) to TRBJ2-7; possible D gene TRBD1, 6 bases. The CDR3 runs 18 residues. Trimming left V 3 bases short and J 7 bases short, with 28 bases between. Germline loops: CDR1 LGHDT, CDR2 YNNKEL (reference sequence). CDR3 amino acids: CASSQAHSQQGRGLEQYF. CDR3 in DNA: TGTGCCAGCAGCCAGGCCCACAGCCAACAGGGAAGGGGTTTGGAGCAGTACTTC.

This clone was recorded only once. This sequence joins TRBV7-9 and TRBJ1-1; possibly TRBD1 for D (5 bases). Between the trimmed V and J ends, which lost 5 bases and 0 bases, there was a span of 16 bases. The CDR3 is made up of 16 amino acids. Germline V CDR1 and CDR2: SEHNR, FQNEAQ (reference sequence). In DNA, the CDR3 is TGTGCCAGCAGCCCAAGTTGGGGCATCATGAACACTGAAGCTTTCTTT. It specifies CASSPSWGIMNTEAFF.

The genes are TRBV2 and TRBJ2-3, with TRBD1 matching 11 bases. Germline loops: CDR1 SNHLY, CDR2 FYNNEI. CDR3 length equals 14 residues. Trimming took 4 bases from V and 4 from J; bases not matched to a gene: 1. In DNA, the CDR3 is TGTGCCAGCAGTGTGGGACAGGGGGCAGATACGCAGTATTTT. Translated, it gives CASSVGQGADTQYF.

This clone was observed a single time. The chain couples TRBV28 to TRBJ1-6, with 8 nucleotides matching TRBD1. V gave up 6 bases and J gave up 9 bases; unmatched junction bases: 7. Germline V gene data show CDR1 as MDHEN and CDR2 as SYDVKM. The CDR3 runs 14 residues. The DNA of the CDR3 is TGTGCCAGCAGCAGGGGGCAGGCAGGTTCACCCCTCCACTTT. This gives the protein CASSRGQAGSPLHF.